The 6 T cell receptor beta chains given below trace back to one sample, sequenced in a study of CD8 T cells in ankylosing spondylitis. Findings and caveats of the study: Characteristic of ankylosing spondylitis blood, it appeared, was a TCR beta motif comprising roughly 8 highly homologous variants.

What these receptors recognize is not known. MiXCR, applied by TCRdb to the 5' RACE reads, yields one record per CDR3 protein. The data contain approximately 300,000 distinct CDR3 sequences, less than 10% of them singletons. The sequenced sample consisted of blood, either unsorted or a sorted T cell fraction (not recorded which). The receptors were sampled from a male donor with ankylosing spondylitis.

The sample holds many counts of this clonotype. The chain joins TRBV19 to TRBJ2-7, with 9 bases fitting TRBD1. The CDR3 is 15 residues long. Germline loops: CDR1 LNHDA, CDR2 SQIVND (reference sequence). V shed 6 bases and J 3 bases; nucleotides not matched to a gene: 9. This chain's CDR3 is CASRETTGQGYEQYF. Written as DNA, the CDR3 is TGTGCCAGTAGAGAGACCACGGGACAGGGCTACGAGCAGTACTTC.

This clonotype was counted between two and nine times. The chain couples TRBV24-1 to TRBJ2-2; D is ambiguous. CDR3 length equals 13 residues. Germline-derived CDR1 and CDR2 are KGHDR and SFDVKD. With 0 bases removed from V and 5 bases from J, the gap between germline ends came to 3 bases. The CDR3, as DNA: TGTGCCACCAGTGATTTGAGGACCGGGGAGCTGTTTTTT. Translation gives CATSDLRTGELFF.

The chain combines TRBV11-3 with TRBJ2-3, with TRBD2 identical over 8 bases. The CDR3 is 15 residues long. With V trimmed by 1 base and J by 7 bases, 7 bases remained unmatched. The germline V gene encodes CDR1 SGHNT and CDR2 YENEEA. The CDR3 DNA reads as TGTGCCAGCAGCTTAGTCGGGACTAGTTGGTATACGCAGTATTTT. Translation: CASSLVGTSWYTQYF.

This clonotype was seen repeatedly, ten times or more. The V call is TRBV29-1, the J call TRBJ2-1, with 14 bases identical to TRBD2. The V and J ends lost 7 bases and 1 base, in that order; junction bases with no gene match: 6. From germline, CDR1 is SQVTM and CDR2 ANQGSEA. The length of the CDR3 is 16 residues. This CDR3 is CSAVGLAGASYNEQFF. CDR3 nucleotide sequence: TGCAGCGCAGTGGGACTAGCGGGAGCGTCCTACAATGAGCAGTTCTTC.

Only a few counts were recorded for this clonotype. The chain uses TRBV18 and TRBJ2-7; no clear D. The CDR3 length is 13 residues. The V and J ends lost 3 bases and 2 bases respectively, with 8 bases between them. Germline V gene sequence: CDR1 KGHSH, CDR2 LQKENI. CDR3 sequence (DNA): TGTGCCAGCTCACCCCGCTTCCCCTACGAGCAGTACTTC. It codes for CASSPRFPYEQYF.

This clonotype was seen repeatedly, ten times or more. J is TRBJ2-2 and V is TRBV29-1; 7 bases are shared with TRBD1. The ends lost 1 base at V and 5 bases at J; junction bases unmatched: 4. Germline lookup yields CDR1 SQVTM and CDR2 ANQGSEA. This CDR3 spans 14 amino acids. This CDR3 is CSVEVGQATGELFF. CDR3 DNA: TGCAGCGTTGAAGTAGGACAGGCGACCGGGGAGCTGTTTTTT.